This T cell receptor beta chain was obtained from a study of blood T cell repertoires in COVID-19. About the research overall: Sites in the United States, Italy and Spain provided acute and convalescent COVID-19 samples. T cells, B-cell-depleted T cells, or PBMCs supplied cDNA or gDNA.

Study processing details: Reference gene primers were amplified, and this amplification served to estimate nucleated cell counts. Measured with immunoSEQ multiplex PCR; TCRdb has only the in-frame clones, and not every one. The V and J calls and clone size are taken from that table; D and trimming were inferred from the DNA. Of about 220,000 clones in the sample, roughly 85% were seen once. CDR3 length: 15 amino acids. V was trimmed by 2 bases and J by 7 bases, leaving 18 bases between them. Germline values: CDR1 MNHEY, CDR2 SVGAGI. The sequencing input was PBMCs or T cells enriched from blood (not recorded which). The genes are TRBV6-5 and TRBJ2-7; TRBD1 might be the D (6 bases). The TCR sequence derives from a woman aged 40 to 49 who had been exposed to COVID-19. For the CDR3, the DNA is TGTGCCAGCAGTTACGTCGGACAGAACCCTTGGGAGCAGTACTTC. Protein product: CASSYVGQNPWEQYF.